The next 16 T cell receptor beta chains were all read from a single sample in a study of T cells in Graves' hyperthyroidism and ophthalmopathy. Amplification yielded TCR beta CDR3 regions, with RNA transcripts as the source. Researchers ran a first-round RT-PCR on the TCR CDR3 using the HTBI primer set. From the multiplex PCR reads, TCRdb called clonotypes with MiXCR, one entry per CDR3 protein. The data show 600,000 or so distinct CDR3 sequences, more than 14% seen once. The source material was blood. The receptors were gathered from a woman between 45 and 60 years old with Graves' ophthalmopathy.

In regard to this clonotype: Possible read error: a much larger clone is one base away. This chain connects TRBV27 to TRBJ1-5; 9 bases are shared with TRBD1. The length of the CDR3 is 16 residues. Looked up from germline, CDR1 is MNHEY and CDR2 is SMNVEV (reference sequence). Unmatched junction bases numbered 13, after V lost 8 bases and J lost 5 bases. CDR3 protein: CASGPTHRGHDQPQHF. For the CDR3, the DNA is TGTGCCAGCGGCCCTACTCACAGGGGGCACGATCAGCCCCAGCATTTT.

The CDR3 sequence: CSARVLVGVNLDTF. Written as DNA, the CDR3 is TGCAGTGCTAGAGTGTTAGTTGGGGTCAATTTGGACACCTTC. This chain joins TRBV20-1 and TRBJ1-2; D ambiguous. Germline assignment: CDR1 DFQATT and CDR2 SNEGSKA (reference sequence). The CDR3 contains 14 residues. V dropped 1 base and J dropped 12 bases, with 21 bases sitting between them.

CDR3 nucleotide sequence: TGTGCCAGCAGTGAACGACAGGGGGCTTACGAGCAGTACTTC. Its protein is CASSERQGAYEQYF. This chain connects TRBV12-3 or TRBV12-4 to TRBJ2-7; 10 bases are shared with TRBD1. The CDR3 contains 14 residues. The junction had 5 bases not matched to a gene; V was cut back by 5 bases and J by 4 bases.

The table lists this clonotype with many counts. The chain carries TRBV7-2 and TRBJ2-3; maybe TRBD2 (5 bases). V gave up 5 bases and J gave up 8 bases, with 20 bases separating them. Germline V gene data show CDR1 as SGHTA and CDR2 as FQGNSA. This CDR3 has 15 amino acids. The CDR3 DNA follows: TGTGCCAGCAGCCCCCTCGAGACTTGGGCGGGTACGCAGTATTTT. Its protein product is CASSPLETWAGTQYF.

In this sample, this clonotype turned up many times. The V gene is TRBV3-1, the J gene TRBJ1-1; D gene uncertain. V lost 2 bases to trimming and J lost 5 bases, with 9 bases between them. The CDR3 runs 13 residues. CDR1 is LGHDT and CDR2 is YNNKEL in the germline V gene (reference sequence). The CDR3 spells CASSQLVRTEAFF. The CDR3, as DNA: TGTGCCAGCAGCCAACTGGTGCGTACTGAAGCTTTCTTT. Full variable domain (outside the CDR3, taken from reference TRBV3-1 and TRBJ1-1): DTAVSQTPKYLVTQMGNDKSIKCEQNLGHDTMYWYKQDSKKFLKIMFSYNNKELIINETVPNRFSPKSPDKAHLNLHINSLELGDSAVYFCASSQLVRTEAFFGQGTRLTVV.

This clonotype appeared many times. In DNA, the CDR3 is TGTGCCAGCAGCCCAGAGGGGGCTAGCGGGGGCAGTTACAATGAGCAGTTCTTC. This codes for CASSPEGASGGSYNEQFF. The gene calls are TRBV7-8 and TRBJ2-1; 10 bases are a match to TRBD2. V trimming: 5 bases; J trimming: 4 bases; junction bases outside the gene matches: 14. Germline V gene lookup returns CDR1 SGHVS and CDR2 FQNEAQ. There are 18 residues in the CDR3.

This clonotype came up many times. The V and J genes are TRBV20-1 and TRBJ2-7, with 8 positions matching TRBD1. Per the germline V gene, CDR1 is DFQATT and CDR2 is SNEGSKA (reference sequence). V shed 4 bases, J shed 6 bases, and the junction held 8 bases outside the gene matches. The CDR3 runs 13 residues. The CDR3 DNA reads TGCAGTGCTACGCCATTCACAGGGGGCGAGCAGTACTTC. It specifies CSATPFTGGEQYF.

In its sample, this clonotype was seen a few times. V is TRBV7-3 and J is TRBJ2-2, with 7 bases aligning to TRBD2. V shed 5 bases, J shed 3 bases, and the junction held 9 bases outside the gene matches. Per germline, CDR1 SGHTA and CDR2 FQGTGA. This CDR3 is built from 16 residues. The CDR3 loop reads CASSAGTTRYTGELFF. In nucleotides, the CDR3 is TGTGCCAGCAGCGCCGGGACTACTCGCTACACCGGGGAGCTGTTTTTT.

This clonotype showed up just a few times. CDR3 bases: TGTGCCAGCAGTACTAGGACAGGAGCTCACTATGGCTACACCTTC. It translates to CASSTRTGAHYGYTF. The chain links TRBV6-1 to TRBJ1-2, with 7 bases lining up with TRBD1. V was pared by 5 bases and J by 3 bases, with 9 bases of the junction left unmatched. Germline CDR1 and CDR2: MNHNS and SASEGT. This CDR3 region has 15 residues.

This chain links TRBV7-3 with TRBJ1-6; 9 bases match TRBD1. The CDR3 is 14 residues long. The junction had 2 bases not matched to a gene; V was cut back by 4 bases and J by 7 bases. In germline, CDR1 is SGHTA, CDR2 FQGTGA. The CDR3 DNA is TGTGCCAGCAGCTACGGACAGGGGAATTCACCCCTCCACTTT. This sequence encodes CASSYGQGNSPLHF.

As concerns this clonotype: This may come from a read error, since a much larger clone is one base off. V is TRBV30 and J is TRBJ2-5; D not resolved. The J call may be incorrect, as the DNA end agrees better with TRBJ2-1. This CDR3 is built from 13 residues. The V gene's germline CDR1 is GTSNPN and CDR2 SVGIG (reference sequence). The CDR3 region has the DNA TGTGCCTGTCCCCTGGGCGGCCAAGAGACCCAGTTCTTC. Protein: CACPLGGQETQFF.

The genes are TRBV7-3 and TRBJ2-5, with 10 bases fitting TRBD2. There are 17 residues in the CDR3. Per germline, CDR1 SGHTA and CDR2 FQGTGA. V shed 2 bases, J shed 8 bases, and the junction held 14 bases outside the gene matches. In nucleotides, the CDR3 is TGTGCCAGCAGCTTAGGCTCGGGTGCTAGCGGGAGTTATACCCAGTACTTC. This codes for CASSLGSGASGSYTQYF.

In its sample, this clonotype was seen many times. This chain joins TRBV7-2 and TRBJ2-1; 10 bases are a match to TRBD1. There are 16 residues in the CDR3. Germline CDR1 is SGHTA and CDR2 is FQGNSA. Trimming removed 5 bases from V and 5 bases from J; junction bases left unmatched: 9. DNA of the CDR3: TGTGCCAGCAGCGAAATTCCGGGACAGGGGAACAATGAGCAGTTCTTC. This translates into CASSEIPGQGNNEQFF. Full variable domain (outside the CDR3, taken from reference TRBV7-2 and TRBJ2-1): GAGVSQSPSNKVTEKGKDVELRCDPISGHTALYWYRQSLGQGLEFLIYFQGNSAPDKSGLPSDRFSAERTGGSVSTLTIQRTQQEDSAVYLCASSEIPGQGNNEQFFGPGTRLTVL.

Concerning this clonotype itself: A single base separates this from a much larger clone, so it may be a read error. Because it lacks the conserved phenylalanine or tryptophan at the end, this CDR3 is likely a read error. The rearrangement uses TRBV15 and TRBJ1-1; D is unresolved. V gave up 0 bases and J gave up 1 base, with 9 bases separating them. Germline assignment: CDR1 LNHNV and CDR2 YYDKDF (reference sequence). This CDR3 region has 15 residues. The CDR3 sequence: CATSREGAGNTEAFS. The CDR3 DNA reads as TGTGCCACCAGCAGAGAGGGAGCAGGGAACACTGAAGCTTTCTCT.

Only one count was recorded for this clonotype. The CDR3 DNA sequence: TGTGCCAGCAGTTTCACAGCGAACACCGGGGAGCTGTTTTTT. This codes for CASSFTANTGELFF. This chain joins TRBV27 and TRBJ2-2; D is undetermined. The CDR3 sequence is 14 residues long. V gave up 3 bases and J gave up 0 bases, with 5 bases separating them. The V gene's germline CDR1 is MNHEY and CDR2 SMNVEV (reference sequence).

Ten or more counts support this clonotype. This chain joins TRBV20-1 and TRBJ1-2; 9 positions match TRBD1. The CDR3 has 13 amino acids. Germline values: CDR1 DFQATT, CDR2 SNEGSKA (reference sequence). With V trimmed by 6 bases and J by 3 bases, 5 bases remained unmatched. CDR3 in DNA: TGCAGTGCGGGGGACAGGGAGGACTATGGCTACACCTTC. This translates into CSAGDREDYGYTF.